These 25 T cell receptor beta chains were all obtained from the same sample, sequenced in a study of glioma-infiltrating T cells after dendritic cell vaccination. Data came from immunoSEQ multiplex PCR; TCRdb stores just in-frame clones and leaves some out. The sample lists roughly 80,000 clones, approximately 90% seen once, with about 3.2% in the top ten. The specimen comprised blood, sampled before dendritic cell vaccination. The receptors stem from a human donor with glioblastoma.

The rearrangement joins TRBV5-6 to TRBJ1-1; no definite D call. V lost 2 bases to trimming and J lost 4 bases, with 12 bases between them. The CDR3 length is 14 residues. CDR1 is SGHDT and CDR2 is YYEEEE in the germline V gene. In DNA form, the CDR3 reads TGTGCCAGCAGCTTTTTGGTTGTCGGCACTGAAGCTTTCTTT. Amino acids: CASSFLVVGTEAFF.

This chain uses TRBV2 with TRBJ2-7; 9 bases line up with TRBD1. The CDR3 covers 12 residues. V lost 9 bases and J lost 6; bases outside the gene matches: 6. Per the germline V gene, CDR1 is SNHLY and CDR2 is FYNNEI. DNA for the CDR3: TGTGCCAGTGGACAGGGGCTAGGCGAGCAGTACTTC. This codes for CASGQGLGEQYF.

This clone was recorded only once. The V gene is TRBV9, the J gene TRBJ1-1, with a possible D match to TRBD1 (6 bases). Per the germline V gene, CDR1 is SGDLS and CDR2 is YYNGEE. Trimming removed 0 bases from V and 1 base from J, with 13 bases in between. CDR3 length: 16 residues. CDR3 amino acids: CASSVGGGRGNTEAFF. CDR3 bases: TGTGCCAGCAGCGTAGGCGGGGGGCGCGGGAACACTGAAGCTTTCTTT.

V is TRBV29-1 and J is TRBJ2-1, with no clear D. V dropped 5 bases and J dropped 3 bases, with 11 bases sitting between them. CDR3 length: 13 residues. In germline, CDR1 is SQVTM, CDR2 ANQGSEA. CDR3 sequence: CSVQLLLYNEQFF. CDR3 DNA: TGCAGCGTTCAACTTTTACTCTACAATGAGCAGTTCTTC.

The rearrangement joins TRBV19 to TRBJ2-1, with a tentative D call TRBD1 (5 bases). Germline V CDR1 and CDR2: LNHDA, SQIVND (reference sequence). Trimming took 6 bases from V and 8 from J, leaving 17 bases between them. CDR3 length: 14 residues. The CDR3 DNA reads TGTGCCAGTAGAACGGGTGGGGCCGGCGATGAGCAGTTCTTC. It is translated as CASRTGGAGDEQFF.

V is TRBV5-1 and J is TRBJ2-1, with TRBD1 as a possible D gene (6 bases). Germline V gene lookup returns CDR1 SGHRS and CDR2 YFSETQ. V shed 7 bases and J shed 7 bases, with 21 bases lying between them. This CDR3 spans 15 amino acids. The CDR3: CASSERRDNRNEQFF. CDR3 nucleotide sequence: TGCGCCAGCTCCGAACGCCGGGACAATAGGAATGAGCAGTTCTTC.

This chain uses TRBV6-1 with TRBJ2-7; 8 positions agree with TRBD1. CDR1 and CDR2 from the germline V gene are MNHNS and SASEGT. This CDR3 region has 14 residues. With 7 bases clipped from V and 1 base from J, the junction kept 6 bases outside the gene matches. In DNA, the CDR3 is TGTGCCAGCATGACCGGGACAGGATCCTACGAGCAGTACTTC. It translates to CASMTGTGSYEQYF.

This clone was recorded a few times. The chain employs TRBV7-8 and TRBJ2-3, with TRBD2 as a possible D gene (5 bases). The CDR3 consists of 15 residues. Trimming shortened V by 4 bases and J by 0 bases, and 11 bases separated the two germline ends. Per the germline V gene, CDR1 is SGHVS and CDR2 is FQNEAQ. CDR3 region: CASSYGISSTDTQYF. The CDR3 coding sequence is TGTGCCAGCAGCTACGGGATTTCTAGCACAGATACGCAGTATTTT.

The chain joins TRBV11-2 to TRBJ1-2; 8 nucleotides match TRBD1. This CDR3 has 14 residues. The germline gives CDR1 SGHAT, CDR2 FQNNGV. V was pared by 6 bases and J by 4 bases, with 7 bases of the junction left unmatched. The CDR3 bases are TGTGCCAGCAGTAATGGACAGGGCGGCTATGGCTACACCTTC. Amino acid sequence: CASSNGQGGYGYTF.

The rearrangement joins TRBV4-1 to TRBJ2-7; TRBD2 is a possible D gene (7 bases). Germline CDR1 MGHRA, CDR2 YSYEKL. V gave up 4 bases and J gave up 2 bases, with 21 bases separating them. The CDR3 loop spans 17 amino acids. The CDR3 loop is CASSLGGGGQQPYEQYF. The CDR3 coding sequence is TGCGCCAGCAGCCTGGGAGGGGGAGGACAGCAACCCTACGAGCAGTACTTC.

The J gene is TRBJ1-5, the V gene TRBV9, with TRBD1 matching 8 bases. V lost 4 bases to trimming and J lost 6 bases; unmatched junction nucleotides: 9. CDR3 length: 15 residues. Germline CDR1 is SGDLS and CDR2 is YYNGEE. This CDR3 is CASSPSGTGFQPQHF. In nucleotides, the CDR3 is TGTGCCAGCAGCCCCTCGGGGACAGGCTTTCAGCCCCAGCATTTT.

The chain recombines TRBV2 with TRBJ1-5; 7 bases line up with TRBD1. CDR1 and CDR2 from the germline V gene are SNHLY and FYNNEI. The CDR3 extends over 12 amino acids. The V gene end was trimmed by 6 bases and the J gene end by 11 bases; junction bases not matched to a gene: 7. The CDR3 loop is CASRGGGRAQHF. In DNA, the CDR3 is TGTGCCAGCAGAGGAGGGGGCCGGGCCCAGCATTTT.

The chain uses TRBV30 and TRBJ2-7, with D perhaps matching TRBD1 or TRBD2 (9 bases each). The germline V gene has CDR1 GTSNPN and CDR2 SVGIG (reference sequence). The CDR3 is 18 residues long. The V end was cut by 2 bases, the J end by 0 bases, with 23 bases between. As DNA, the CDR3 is TGTGCCTGGAGTTACAGGGGGCCTAGCGGGGTCAGCTCCTACGAGCAGTACTTC. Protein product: CAWSYRGPSGVSSYEQYF.

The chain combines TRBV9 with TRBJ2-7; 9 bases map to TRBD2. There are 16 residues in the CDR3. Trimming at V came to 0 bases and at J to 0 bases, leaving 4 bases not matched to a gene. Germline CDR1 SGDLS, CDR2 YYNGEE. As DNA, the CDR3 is TGTGCCAGCAGCGTAGGCGGGACTAGCACCTCCTACGAGCAGTACTTC. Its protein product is CASSVGGTSTSYEQYF.

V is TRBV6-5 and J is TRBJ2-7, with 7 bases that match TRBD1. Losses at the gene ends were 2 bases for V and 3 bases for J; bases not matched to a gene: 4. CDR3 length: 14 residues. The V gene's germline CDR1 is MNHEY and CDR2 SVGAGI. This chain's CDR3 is CASSYGSGGYEQYF. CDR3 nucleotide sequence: TGTGCCAGCAGTTACGGGTCAGGGGGCTACGAGCAGTACTTC.

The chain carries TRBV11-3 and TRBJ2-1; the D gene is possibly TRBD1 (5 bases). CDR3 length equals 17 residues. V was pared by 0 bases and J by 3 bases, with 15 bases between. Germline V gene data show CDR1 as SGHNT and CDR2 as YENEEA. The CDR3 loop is CASSLDVGRGGYNEQFF. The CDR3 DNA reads TGTGCCAGCAGCTTAGACGTCGGTAGGGGTGGCTACAATGAGCAGTTCTTC.

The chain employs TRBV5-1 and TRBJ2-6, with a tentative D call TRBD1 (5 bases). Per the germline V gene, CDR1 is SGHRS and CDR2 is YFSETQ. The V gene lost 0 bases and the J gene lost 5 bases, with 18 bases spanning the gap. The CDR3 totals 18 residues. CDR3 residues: CASSLGRATLGRANVLTF. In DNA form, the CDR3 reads TGCGCCAGCAGCTTGGGCAGGGCCACCCTCGGTAGGGCCAACGTCCTGACTTTC. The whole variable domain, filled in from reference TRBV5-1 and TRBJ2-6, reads KAGVTQTPRYLIKTRGQQVTLSCSPISGHRSVSWYQQTPGQGLQFLFEYFSETQRNKGNFPGRFSGRQFSNSRSEMNVSTLELGDSALYLCASSLGRATLGRANVLTFGAGSRLTVL.

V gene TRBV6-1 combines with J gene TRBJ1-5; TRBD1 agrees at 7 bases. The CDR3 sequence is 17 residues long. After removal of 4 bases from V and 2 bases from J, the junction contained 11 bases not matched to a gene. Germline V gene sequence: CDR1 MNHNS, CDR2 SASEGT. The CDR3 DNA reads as TGTGCCAGCAGTGGGGCGGAGGGGGCTCTTGGCAATCAGCCCCAGCATTTT. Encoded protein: CASSGAEGALGNQPQHF.

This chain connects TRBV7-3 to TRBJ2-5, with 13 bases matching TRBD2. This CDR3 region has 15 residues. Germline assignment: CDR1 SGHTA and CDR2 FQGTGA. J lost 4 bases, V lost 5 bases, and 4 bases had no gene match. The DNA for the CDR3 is TGTGCCAGCAGCCTCACTAGCGGGAGGGGAGAGACCCAGTACTTC. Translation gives CASSLTSGRGETQYF.

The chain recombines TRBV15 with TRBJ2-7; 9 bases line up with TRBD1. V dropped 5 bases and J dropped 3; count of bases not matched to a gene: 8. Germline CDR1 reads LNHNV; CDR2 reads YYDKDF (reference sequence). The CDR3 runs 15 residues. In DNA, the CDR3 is TGTGCCACCAGCGATCGGACAGGGGCCGTCTACGAGCAGTACTTC. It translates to CATSDRTGAVYEQYF. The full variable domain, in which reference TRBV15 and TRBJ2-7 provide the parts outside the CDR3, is DAMVIQNPRYQVTQFGKPVTLSCSQTLNHNVMYWYQQKSSQAPKLLFHYYDKDFNNEADTPDNFQSRRPNTSFCFLDIRSPGLGDTAMYLCATSDRTGAVYEQYFGPGTRLTVT.

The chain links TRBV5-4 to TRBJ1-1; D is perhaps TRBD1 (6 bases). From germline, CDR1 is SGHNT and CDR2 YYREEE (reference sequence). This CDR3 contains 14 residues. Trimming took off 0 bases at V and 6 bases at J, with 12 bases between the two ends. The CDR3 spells CASSLAGGRSEAFF. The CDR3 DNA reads TGTGCCAGCAGCTTGGCGGGGGGCCGGTCTGAAGCTTTCTTT.

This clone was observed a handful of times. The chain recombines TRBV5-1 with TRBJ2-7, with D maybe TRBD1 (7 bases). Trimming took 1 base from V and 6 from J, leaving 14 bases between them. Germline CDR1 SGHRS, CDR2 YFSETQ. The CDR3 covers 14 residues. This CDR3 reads CASSLRQGGAEQYF. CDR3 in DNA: TGCGCCAGCAGCTTGAGACAGGGAGGAGCCGAGCAGTACTTC.

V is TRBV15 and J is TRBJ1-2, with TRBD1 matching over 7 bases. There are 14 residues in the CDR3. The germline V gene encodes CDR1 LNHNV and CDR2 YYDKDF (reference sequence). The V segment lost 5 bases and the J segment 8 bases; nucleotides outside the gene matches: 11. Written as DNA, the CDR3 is TGTGCCACCAGCGTTAGAACAACAGGGGTAGGCTACACCTTC. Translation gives CATSVRTTGVGYTF.

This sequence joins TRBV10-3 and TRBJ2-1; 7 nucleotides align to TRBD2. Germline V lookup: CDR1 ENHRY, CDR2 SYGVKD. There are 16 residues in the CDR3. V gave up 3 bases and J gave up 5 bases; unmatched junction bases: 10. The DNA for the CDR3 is TGTGCCATCAGTGATACATCCGGGACTACAAACAATGAGCAGTTCTTC. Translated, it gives CAISDTSGTTNNEQFF.

DNA of the CDR3: TGTGCCAGCAGTCCCTCCGGGACAGGGGGCGGTGAGCAGTTCTTC. This encodes CASSPSGTGGGEQFF. This rearrangement joins TRBV6-5 to TRBJ2-1; 12 bases match TRBD1. The CDR3 is made up of 15 amino acids. CDR1 is MNHEY, CDR2 SVGAGI, per germline. Losses at the gene ends were 5 bases for V and 9 bases for J; bases not matched to a gene: 8.